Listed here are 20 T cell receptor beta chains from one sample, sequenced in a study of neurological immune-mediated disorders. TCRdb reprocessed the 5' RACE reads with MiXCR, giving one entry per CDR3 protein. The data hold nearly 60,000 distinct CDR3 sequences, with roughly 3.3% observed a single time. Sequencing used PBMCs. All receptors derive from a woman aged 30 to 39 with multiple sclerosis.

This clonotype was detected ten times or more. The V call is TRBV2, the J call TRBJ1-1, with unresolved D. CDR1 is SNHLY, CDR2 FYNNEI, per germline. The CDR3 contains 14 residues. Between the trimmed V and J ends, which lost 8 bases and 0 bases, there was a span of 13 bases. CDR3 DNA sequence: TGTGCCAGCCTCGTTCCAGGAGTGAACACTGAAGCTTTCTTT. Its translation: CASLVPGVNTEAFF.

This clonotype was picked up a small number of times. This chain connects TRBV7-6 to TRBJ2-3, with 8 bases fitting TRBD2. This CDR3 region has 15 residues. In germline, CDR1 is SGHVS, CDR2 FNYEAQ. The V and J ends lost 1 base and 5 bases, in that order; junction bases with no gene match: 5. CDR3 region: CASSLGPGGGDTQYF. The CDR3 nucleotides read TGTGCCAGCAGCTTAGGACCGGGGGGGGGAGATACGCAGTATTTT.

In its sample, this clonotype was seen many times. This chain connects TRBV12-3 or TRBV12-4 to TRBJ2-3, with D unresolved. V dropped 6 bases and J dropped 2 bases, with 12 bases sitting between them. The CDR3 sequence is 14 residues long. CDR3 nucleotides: TGTGCCAGCAGCGCTAACGGACCCACAGATACGCAGTATTTT. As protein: CASSANGPTDTQYF.

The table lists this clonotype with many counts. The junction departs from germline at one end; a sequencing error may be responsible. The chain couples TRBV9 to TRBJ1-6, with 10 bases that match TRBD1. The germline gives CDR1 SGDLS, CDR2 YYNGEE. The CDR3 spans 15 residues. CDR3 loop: CASSTLRDRGSPLNF. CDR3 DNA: TGTGCCAGCAGCACGCTCCGGGACAGGGGTTCACCCCTCAACTTT.

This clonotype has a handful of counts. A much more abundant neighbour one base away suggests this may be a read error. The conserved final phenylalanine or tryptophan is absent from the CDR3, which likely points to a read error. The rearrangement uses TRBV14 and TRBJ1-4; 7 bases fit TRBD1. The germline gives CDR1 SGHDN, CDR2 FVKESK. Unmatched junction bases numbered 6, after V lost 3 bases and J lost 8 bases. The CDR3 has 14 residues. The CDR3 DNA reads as TGTGCCAGCAGCCACGGGACAGAACCCGAAAAACTGTTTTAT. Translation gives CASSHGTEPEKLFY.

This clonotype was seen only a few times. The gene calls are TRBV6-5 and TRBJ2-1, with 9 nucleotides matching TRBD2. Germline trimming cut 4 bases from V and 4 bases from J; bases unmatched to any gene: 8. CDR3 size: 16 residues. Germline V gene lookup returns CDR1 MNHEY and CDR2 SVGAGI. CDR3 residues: CASSLAGGPPYNEQFF. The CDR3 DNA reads TGTGCCAGCAGTTTGGCGGGAGGGCCTCCTTACAATGAGCAGTTCTTC.

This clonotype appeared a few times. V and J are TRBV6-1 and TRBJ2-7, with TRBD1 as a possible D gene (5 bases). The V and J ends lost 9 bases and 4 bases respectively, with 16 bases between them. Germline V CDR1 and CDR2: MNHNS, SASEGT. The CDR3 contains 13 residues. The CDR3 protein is CASQNSGHYEQYF. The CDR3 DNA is TGTGCCAGTCAAAACTCAGGACATTACGAGCAGTACTTC.

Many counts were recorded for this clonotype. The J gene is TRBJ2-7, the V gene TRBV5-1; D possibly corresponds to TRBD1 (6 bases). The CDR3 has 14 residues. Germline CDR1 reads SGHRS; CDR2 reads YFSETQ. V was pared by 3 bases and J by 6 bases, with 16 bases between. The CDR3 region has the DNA TGCGCCAGCAGCTACGGGACACCGGGTGGCGAGCAGTACTTC. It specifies CASSYGTPGGEQYF.

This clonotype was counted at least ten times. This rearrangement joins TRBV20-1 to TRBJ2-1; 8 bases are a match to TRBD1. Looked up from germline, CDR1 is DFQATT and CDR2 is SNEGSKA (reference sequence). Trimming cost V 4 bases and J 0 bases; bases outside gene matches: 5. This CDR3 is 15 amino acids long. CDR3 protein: CSATRTGSSYNEQFF. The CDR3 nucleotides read TGCAGTGCTACCCGGACAGGGAGCTCCTACAATGAGCAGTTCTTC.

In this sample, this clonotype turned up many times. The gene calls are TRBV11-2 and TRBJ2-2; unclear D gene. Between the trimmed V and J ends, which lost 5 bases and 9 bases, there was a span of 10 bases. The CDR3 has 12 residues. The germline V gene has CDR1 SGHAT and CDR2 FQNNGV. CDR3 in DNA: TGTGCCAGCAGCCCCAAAGGGAGGGAGCTGTTTTTT. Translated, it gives CASSPKGRELFF. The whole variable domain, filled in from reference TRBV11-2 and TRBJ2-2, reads EAGVAQSPRYKIIEKRQSVAFWCNPISGHATLYWYQQILGQGPKLLIQFQNNGVVDDSQLPKDRFSAERLKGVDSTLKIQPAKLEDSAVYLCASSPKGRELFFGEGSRLTVL.

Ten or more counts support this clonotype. CDR3 region: CSASTGLEQFF. CDR3 nucleotides: TGCAGTGCTTCGACAGGTTTGGAGCAGTTCTTC. The rearrangement uses TRBV20-1 and TRBJ2-1, with D possibly matching TRBD1 (6 bases). The CDR3 loop spans 11 amino acids. Germline CDR1 is DFQATT and CDR2 is SNEGSKA (reference sequence). With 5 bases removed from V and 10 bases from J, the gap between germline ends came to 12 bases.

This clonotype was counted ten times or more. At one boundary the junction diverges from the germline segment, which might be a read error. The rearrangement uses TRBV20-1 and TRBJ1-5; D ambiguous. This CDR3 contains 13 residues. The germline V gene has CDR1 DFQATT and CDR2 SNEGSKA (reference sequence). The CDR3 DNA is TGCAGTGCTTATTCCGGGAGCAATCAGCCCCAGAATTTT. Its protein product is CSAYSGSNQPQNF.

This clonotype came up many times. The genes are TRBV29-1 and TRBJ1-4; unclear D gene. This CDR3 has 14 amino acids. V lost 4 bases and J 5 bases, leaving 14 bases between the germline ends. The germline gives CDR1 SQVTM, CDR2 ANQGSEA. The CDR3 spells CSVGAAPGNEKLFF. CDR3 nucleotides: TGCAGCGTTGGTGCAGCCCCGGGGAATGAAAAACTGTTTTTT.

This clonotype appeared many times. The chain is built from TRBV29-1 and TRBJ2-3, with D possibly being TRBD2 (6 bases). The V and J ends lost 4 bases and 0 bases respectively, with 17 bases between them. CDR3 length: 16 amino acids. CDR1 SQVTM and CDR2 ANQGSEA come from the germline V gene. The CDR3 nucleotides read TGCAGCGTTGTCCCCGTTCGGGGGTCTAGCACAGATACGCAGTATTTT. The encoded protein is CSVVPVRGSSTDTQYF.

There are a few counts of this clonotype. CDR3 residues: CASSRRAAEQFF. As DNA, the CDR3 is TGTGCCAGCAGCCGAAGGGCCGCTGAGCAGTTCTTC. The chain uses TRBV7-2 and TRBJ2-1; D is unresolved. Per the germline V gene, CDR1 is SGHTA and CDR2 is FQGNSA. The CDR3 is 12 residues long. V lost 5 bases and J 9 bases, leaving 11 bases between the germline ends.

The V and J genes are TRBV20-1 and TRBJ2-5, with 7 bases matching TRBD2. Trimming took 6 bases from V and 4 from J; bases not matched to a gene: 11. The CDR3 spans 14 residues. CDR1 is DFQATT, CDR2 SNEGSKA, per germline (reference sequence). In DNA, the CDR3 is TGCAGTGCCTGGACTAGTGTCGCCCCAGAGACCCAGTACTTC. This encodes CSAWTSVAPETQYF.

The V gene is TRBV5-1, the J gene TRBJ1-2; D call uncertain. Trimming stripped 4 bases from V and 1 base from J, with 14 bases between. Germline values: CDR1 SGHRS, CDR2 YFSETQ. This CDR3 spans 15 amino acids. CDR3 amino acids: CASSPTGIGNYGYTF. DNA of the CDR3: TGCGCCAGCAGCCCAACCGGGATCGGTAACTATGGCTACACCTTC.

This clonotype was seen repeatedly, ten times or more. CDR3 bases: TGTGCCAGCAGCGTAGATGGGGCGCTGAGGCCCCAGCATTTT. This gives the protein CASSVDGALRPQHF. The V gene is TRBV9, the J gene TRBJ1-5, with a tentative D call TRBD1 (5 bases). This CDR3 comprises 14 residues. Germline V CDR1 and CDR2: SGDLS, YYNGEE. V was cut by 0 bases and J by 9 bases, with 13 bases left in between. The whole variable domain, filled in from reference TRBV9 and TRBJ1-5, reads DSGVTQTPKHLITATGQRVTLRCSPRSGDLSVYWYQQSLDQGLQFLIQYYNGEERAKGNILERFSAQQFPDLHSELNLSSLELGDSALYFCASSVDGALRPQHFGDGTRLSIL.

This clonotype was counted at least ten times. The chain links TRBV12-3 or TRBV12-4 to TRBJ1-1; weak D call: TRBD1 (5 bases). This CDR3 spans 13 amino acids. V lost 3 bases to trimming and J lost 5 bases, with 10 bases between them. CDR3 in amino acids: CASSFRRGTEAFF. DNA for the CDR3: TGTGCCAGCAGTTTTAGGAGGGGAACTGAAGCTTTCTTT.

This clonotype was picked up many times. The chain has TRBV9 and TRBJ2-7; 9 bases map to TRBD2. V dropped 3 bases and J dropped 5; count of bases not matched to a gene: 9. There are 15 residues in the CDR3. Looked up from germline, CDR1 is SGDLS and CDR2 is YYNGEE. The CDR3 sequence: CASSEGLAGRNEQYF. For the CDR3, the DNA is TGTGCCAGCAGCGAGGGTCTAGCGGGGAGAAACGAGCAGTACTTC.